This TCR beta chain derives from a study of T cells after yellow fever vaccination. Study-wide results and limits: Across the CD4 and CD8 compartments, a small share of clonotypes was present in both. Highly abundant clonotypes carried over from the bulk population could end up in FACS-sorted repertoires as contaminants.

Losses at the gene ends were 5 bases for V and 1 base for J; bases not matched to a gene: 9. The germline V gene encodes CDR1 SEHNR and CDR2 FQNEAQ (reference sequence). This CDR3 has 16 amino acids. This clonotype was seen repeatedly, ten times or more. The antigen is unknown. TCR cDNA was made by 5'RACE template switching, adding a universal primer site and UMIs. Each CDR3 protein gets one entry after TCRdb re-called the 5' RACE reads with MiXCR. The data show some 200,000 distinct CDR3 sequences, 3% to 4% seen once. This clonotype originated in a man younger than 35 who received the YFV17D yellow fever vaccine. This chain links TRBV7-9 with TRBJ2-3, with 7 bases lining up with TRBD2. Sample: CD4+ T cells sorted from PBMCs, taken 10 days after the yellow fever booster vaccination. The CDR3 region is CASSRVLAGGTDTQYF. Written as DNA, the CDR3 is TGTGCCAGCAGCCGTGTTTTGGCGGGGGGCACAGATACGCAGTATTTT.